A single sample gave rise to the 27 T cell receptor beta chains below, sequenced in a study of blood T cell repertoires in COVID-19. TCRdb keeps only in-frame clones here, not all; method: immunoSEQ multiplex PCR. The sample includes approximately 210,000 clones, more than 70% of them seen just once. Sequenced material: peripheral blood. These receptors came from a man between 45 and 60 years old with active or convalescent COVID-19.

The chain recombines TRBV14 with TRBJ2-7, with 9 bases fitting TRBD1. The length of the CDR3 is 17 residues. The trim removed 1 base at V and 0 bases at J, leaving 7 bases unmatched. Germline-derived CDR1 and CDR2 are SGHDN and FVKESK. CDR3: CASSQVPMGQGSYEQYF. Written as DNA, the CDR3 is TGTGCCAGCAGCCAAGTCCCTATGGGACAGGGCTCCTACGAGCAGTACTTC.

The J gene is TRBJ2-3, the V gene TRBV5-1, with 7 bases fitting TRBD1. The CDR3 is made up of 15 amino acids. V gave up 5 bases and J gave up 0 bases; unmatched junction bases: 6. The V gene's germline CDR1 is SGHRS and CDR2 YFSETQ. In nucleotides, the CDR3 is TGCGCCAGCAGGCCGGGGACAGTGAGCACAGATACGCAGTATTTT. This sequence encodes CASRPGTVSTDTQYF.

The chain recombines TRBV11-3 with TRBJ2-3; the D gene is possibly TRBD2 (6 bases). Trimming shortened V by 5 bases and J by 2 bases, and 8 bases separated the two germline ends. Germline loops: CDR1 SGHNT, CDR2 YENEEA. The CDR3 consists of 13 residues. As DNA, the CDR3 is TGTGCCAGCAGCGGAGGGACCACAGATACGCAGTATTTT. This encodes CASSGGTTDTQYF.

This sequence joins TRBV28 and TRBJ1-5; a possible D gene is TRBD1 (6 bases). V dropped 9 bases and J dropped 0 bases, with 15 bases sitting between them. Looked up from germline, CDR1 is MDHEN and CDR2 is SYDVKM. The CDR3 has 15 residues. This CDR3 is CASKQGFYSNQPQHF. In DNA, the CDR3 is TGTGCCAGTAAACAGGGATTTTATAGCAATCAGCCCCAGCATTTT.

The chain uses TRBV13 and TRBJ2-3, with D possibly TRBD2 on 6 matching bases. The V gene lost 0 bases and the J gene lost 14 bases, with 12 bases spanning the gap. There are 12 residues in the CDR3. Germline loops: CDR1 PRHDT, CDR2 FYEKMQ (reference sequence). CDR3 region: CASSLGGLSGYF. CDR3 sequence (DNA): TGTGCCAGCAGCTTAGGGGGACTCTCTGGGTATTTT.

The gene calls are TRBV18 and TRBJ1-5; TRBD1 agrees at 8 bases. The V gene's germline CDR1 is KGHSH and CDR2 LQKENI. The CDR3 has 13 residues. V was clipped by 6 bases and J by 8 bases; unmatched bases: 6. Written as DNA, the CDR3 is TGTGCCAGCTCGCTAGACAGGGGAGAGCCCCAGCATTTT. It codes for CASSLDRGEPQHF.

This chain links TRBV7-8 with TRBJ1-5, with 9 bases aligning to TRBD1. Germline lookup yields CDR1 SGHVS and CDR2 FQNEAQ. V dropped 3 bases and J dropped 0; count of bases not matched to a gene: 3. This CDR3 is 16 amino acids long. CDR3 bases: TGTGCCAGCAGCTTGACAGGGGGGGGTAGCAATCAGCCCCAGCATTTT. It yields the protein CASSLTGGGSNQPQHF.

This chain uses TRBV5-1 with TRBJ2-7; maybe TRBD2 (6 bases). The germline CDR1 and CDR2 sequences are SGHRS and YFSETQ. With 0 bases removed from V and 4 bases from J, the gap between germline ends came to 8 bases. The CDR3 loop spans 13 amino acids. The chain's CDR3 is CASSLVAGYEQYF. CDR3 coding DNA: TGCGCCAGCAGCTTGGTGGCGGGGTACGAGCAGTACTTC.

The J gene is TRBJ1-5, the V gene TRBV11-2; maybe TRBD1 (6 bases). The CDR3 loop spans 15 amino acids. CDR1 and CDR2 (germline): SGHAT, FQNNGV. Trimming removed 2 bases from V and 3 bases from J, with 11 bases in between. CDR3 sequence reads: CASSLSPGANQPQHF. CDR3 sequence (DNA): TGTGCCAGCAGCTTAAGTCCAGGGGCCAATCAGCCCCAGCATTTT.

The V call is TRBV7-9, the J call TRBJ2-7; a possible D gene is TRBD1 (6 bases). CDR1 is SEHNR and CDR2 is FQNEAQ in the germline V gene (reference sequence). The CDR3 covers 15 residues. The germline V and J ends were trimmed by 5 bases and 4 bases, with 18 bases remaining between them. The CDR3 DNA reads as TGTGCCAGCAGCCCCCGGACAGCCCCAGATTACGAGCAGTACTTC. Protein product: CASSPRTAPDYEQYF. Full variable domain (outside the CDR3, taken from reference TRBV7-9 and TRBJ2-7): DTGVSQNPRHKITKRGQNVTFRCDPISEHNRLYWYRQTLGQGPEFLTYFQNEAQLEKSRLLSDRFSAERPKGSFSTLEIQRTEQGDSAMYLCASSPRTAPDYEQYFGPGTRLTVT.

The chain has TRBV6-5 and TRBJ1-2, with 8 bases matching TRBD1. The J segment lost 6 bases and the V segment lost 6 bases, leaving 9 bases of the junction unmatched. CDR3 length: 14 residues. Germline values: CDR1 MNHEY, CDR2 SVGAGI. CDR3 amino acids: CASSRTGGLDGYTF. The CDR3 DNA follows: TGTGCCAGCAGCAGAACAGGGGGATTAGATGGCTACACCTTC.

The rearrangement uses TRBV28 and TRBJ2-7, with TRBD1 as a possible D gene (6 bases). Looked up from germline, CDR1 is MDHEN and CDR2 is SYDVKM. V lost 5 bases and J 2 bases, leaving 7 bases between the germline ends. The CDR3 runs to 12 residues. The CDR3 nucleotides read TGTGCCAGCAGTCAGGGGACCTACGAGCAGTACTTC. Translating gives CASSQGTYEQYF.

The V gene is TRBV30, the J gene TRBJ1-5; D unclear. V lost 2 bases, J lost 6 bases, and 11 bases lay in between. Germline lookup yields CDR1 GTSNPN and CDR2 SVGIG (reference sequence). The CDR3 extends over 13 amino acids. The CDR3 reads CAWSLEGGQPQHF. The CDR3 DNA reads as TGTGCCTGGAGTTTAGAAGGAGGTCAGCCCCAGCATTTT.

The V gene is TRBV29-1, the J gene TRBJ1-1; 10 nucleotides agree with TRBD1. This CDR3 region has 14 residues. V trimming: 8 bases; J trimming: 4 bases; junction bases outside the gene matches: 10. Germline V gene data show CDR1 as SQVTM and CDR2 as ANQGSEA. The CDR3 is CSSTVGQGGTEAFF. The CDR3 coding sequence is TGCAGCTCTACCGTCGGACAGGGGGGCACTGAAGCTTTCTTT.

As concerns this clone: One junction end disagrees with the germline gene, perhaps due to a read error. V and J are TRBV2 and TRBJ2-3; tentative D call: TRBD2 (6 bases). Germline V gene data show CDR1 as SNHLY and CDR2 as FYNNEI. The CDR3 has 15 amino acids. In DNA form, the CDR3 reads TGTGCCAGCAGCGAAGGGGTCGGGGGTTCAGATACGCAGTATTTT. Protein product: CASSEGVGGSDTQYF.

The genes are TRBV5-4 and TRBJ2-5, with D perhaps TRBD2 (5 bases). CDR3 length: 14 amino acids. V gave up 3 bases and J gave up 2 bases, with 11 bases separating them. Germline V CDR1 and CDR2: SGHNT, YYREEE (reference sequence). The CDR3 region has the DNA TGTGCCAGCAGCTCTCCGGGCGGGCAAGAGACCCAGTACTTC. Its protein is CASSSPGGQETQYF.

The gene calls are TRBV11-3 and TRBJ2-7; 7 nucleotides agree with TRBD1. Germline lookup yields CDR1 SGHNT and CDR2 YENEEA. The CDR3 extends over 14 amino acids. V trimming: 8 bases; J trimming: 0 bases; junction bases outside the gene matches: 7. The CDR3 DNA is TGTGCCAGCCGGGACAGCTCTCTCTCCTACGAGCAGTACTTC. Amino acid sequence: CASRDSSLSYEQYF. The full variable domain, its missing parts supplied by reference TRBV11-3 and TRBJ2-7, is EAGVVQSPRYKIIEKKQPVAFWCNPISGHNTLYWYLQNLGQGPELLIRYENEEAVDDSQLPKDRFSAERLKGVDSTLKIQPAELGDSAVYLCASRDSSLSYEQYFGPGTRLTVT.

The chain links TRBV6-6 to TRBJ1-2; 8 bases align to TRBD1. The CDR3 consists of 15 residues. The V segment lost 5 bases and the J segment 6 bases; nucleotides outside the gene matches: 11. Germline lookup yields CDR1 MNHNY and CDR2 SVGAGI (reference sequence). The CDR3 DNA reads TGTGCCAGCAGTCCACGGGCAGGGGGCAAGGATGGCTACACCTTC. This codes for CASSPRAGGKDGYTF.

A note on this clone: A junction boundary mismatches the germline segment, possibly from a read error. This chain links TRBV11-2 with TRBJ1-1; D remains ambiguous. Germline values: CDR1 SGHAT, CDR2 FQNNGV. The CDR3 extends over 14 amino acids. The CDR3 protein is CASGFGTANTEAFF. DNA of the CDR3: TGTGCCAGCGGCTTCGGTACAGCGAACACTGAAGCTTTCTTT.

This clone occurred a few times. The CDR3 reads CASSVGSPGKLFF. CDR3 in DNA: TGTGCCAGCAGCGTAGGTTCGCCCGGGAAACTGTTTTTT. The chain uses TRBV9 and TRBJ2-2, with D tentatively TRBD2 (5 bases). The CDR3 sequence is 13 residues long. Trimming removed 0 bases from V and 14 bases from J, with 14 bases in between. CDR1 is SGDLS, CDR2 YYNGEE, per germline. Combining the CDR3 with reference TRBV9 and TRBJ2-2 gives the whole variable domain DSGVTQTPKHLITATGQRVTLRCSPRSGDLSVYWYQQSLDQGLQFLIQYYNGEERAKGNILERFSAQQFPDLHSELNLSSLELGDSALYFCASSVGSPGKLFFGEGSRLTVL.

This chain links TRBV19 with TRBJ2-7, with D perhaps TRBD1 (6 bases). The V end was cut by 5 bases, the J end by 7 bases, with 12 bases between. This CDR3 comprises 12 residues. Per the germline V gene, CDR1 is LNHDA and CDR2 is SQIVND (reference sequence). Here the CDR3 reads CASSSQGLEQYF. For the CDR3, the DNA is TGTGCCAGTAGTTCACAGGGATTGGAGCAGTACTTC.

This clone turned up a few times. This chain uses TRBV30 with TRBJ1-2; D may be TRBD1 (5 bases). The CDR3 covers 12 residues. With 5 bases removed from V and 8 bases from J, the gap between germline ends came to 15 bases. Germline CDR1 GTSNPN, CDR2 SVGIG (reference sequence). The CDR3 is CAWGPGLRGYTF. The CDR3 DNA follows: TGTGCCTGGGGCCCGGGACTTAGGGGCTACACCTTC.

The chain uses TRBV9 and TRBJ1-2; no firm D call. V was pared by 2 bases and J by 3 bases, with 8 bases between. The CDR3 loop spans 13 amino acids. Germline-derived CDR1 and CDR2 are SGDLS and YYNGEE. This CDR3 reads CASSVEADYGYTF. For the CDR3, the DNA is TGTGCCAGCAGCGTGGAGGCAGACTATGGCTACACCTTC.

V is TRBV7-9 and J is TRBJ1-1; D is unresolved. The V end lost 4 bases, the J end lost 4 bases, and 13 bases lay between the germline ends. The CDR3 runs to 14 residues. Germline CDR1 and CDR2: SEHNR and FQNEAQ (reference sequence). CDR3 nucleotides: TGTGCCAGCAGCTCGGGATCCGACTTCACTGAAGCTTTCTTT. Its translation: CASSSGSDFTEAFF.

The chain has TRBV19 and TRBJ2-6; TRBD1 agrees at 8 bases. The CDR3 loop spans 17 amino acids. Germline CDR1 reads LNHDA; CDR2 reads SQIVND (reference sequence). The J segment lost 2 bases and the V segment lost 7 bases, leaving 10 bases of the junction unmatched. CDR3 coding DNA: TGTGCCAGTACCTTCAGACAGGGGACTCCTGGGGCCAACGTCCTGACTTTC. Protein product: CASTFRQGTPGANVLTF.

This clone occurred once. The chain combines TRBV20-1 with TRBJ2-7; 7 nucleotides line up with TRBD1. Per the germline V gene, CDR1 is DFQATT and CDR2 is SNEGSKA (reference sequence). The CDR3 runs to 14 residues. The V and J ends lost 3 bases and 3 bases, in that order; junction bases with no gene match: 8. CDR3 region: CSASTGTENYEQYF. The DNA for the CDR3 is TGCAGTGCTAGTACAGGGACAGAGAACTACGAGCAGTACTTC.

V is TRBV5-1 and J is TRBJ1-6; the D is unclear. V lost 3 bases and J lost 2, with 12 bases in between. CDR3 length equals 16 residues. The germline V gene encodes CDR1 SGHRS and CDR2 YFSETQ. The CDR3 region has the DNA TGCGCCAGCAGCTCCTCGGGGAGGGCCTATAATTCACCCCTCCACTTT. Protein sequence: CASSSSGRAYNSPLHF.